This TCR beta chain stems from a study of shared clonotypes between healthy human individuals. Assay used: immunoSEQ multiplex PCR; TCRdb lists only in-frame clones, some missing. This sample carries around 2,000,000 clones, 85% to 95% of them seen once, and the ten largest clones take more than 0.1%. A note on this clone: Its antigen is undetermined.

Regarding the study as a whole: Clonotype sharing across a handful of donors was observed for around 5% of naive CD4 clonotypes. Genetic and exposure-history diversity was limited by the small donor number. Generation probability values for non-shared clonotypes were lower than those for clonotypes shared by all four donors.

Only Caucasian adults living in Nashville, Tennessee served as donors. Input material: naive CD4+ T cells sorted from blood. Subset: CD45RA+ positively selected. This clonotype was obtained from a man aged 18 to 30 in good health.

The CDR3 sequence: CASRETAIQSTDTQYF. The CDR3 DNA reads TGCGCCAGCAGAGAAACAGCTATACAAAGCACAGATACGCAGTATTTT. V gene TRBV10-1 combines with J gene TRBJ2-3; D is unresolved. CDR1 and CDR2 (germline): WNHNN, SYGVQD (reference sequence). The CDR3 loop spans 16 amino acids. V was cut by 6 bases and J by 0 bases, with 16 bases left in between.